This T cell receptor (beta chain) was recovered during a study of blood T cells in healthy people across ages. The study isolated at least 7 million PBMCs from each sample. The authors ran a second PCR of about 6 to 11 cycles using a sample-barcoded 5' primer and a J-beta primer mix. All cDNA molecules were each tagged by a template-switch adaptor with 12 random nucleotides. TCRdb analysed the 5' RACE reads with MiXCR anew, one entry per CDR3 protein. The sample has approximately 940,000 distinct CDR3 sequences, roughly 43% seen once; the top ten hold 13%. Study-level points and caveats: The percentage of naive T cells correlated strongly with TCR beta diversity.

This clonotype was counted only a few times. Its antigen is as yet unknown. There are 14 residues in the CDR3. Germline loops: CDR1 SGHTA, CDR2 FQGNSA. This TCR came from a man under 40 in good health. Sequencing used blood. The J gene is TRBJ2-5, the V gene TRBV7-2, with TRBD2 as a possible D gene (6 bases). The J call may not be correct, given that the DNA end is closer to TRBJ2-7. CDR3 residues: CASSRDSTRGEQYF. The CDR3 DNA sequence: TGTGCCAGCTCTAGGGACTCCACCCGGGGCGAGCAGTACTTC.